The 11 T cell receptor beta chains given below trace back to one sample, sequenced in a study of identifying expanded T cells in peripheral blood. Assay used: immunoSEQ multiplex PCR; TCRdb lists only in-frame clones, some missing. Of over 85,000 clones in the sample, about 88% are singletons; the top ten hold 3.5% to 5.5%. Sequencing was done on a sample of blood. These receptors all stem from a person aged 18 to 70 in good health.

The chain combines TRBV7-2 with TRBJ1-4; the D is unclear. The V gene lost 1 base and the J gene lost 5 bases, with 17 bases spanning the gap. The CDR3 loop spans 17 amino acids. The germline V gene encodes CDR1 SGHTA and CDR2 FQGNSA. The CDR3 protein is CASSLGWTVDGNEKLFF. CDR3 nucleotides: TGTGCCAGCAGCTTAGGCTGGACGGTCGATGGGAATGAAAAACTGTTTTTT.

The table lists this clone with a few counts. The chain employs TRBV6-6 and TRBJ2-6; perhaps TRBD1 as D (6 bases). Trimming shortened V by 4 bases and J by 3 bases, and 10 bases separated the two germline ends. CDR1 and CDR2 from the germline V gene are MNHNY and SVGAGI (reference sequence). CDR3 length: 15 residues. CDR3 DNA sequence: TGTGCCAGCAGTTCCACAGGGAGTGGGGCCAACGTCCTGACTTTC. Amino acids: CASSSTGSGANVLTF.

This sequence joins TRBV10-1 and TRBJ1-1; no definite D call. CDR1 and CDR2 (germline): WNHNN, SYGVQD (reference sequence). The CDR3 runs to 13 residues. V lost 0 bases and J 5 bases, leaving 7 bases between the germline ends. DNA of the CDR3: TGCGCCAGCAGTGAGTCGATTCCGACTGAAGCTTTCTTT. Amino acids: CASSESIPTEAFF.

This chain links TRBV7-2 with TRBJ1-1; no definite D call. This CDR3 has 16 residues. The V and J ends lost 7 bases and 4 bases respectively, with 22 bases between them. The V gene's germline CDR1 is SGHTA and CDR2 FQGNSA. Here the CDR3 reads CASTLMVGRASTEAFF. CDR3 DNA: TGTGCCAGCACCTTGATGGTTGGGAGGGCCAGCACTGAAGCTTTCTTT. Filled out from reference TRBV7-2 and TRBJ1-1, the complete variable domain reads GAGVSQSPSNKVTEKGKDVELRCDPISGHTALYWYRQSLGQGLEFLIYFQGNSAPDKSGLPSDRFSAERTGGSVSTLTIQRTQQEDSAVYLCASTLMVGRASTEAFFGQGTRLTVV.

The gene calls are TRBV19 and TRBJ1-3; D uncertain. The CDR3 is 12 residues long. Trimming pared 5 bases from V and 11 bases from J, leaving 13 bases between. Germline-derived CDR1 and CDR2 are LNHDA and SQIVND (reference sequence). The CDR3 spells CASSRLESPIYF. DNA for the CDR3: TGTGCCAGTAGTCGATTGGAGTCCCCCATATATTTT.

The chain uses TRBV7-9 and TRBJ2-1; D unclear. V was trimmed by 3 bases and J by 3 bases, leaving 3 bases between them. This CDR3 has 12 residues. Germline V gives CDR1 SEHNR, CDR2 FQNEAQ (reference sequence). CDR3 amino acids: CASSFGYNEQFF. CDR3 sequence (DNA): TGTGCCAGCAGCTTCGGCTACAATGAGCAGTTCTTC.

The chain has TRBV7-2 and TRBJ2-3; 8 bases line up with TRBD2. Germline V CDR1 and CDR2: SGHTA, FQGNSA. This CDR3 has 13 residues. The V segment lost 5 bases and the J segment 6 bases; nucleotides outside the gene matches: 4. Here the CDR3 DNA reads TGTGCCAGCAGCCCCGGGGGGGGCGATACGCAGTATTTT. Its translation: CASSPGGGDTQYF.

V is TRBV5-8 and J is TRBJ1-5; tentative D call: TRBD1 (5 bases). Germline V gene lookup returns CDR1 SGHTS and CDR2 YDEGEE. The CDR3 spans 14 residues. V was cut by 0 bases and J by 1 base, with 5 bases left in between. The CDR3 reads CASSLGQSNQPQHF. CDR3 sequence (DNA): TGTGCCAGCAGCTTGGGACAGAGCAATCAGCCCCAGCATTTT.

The chain couples TRBV7-2 to TRBJ1-5; D gene uncertain. CDR1 SGHTA and CDR2 FQGNSA come from the germline V gene. The length of the CDR3 is 14 residues. Trimming stripped 1 base from V and 2 bases from J, with 6 bases between. Here the CDR3 DNA reads TGTGCCAGCAGCTTAGGGGTAGGCAATCAGCCCCAGCATTTT. This encodes CASSLGVGNQPQHF.

The chain couples TRBV6-1 to TRBJ1-2; weak D call: TRBD1 (5 bases). This CDR3 contains 14 residues. In germline, CDR1 is MNHNS, CDR2 SASEGT. Trimming took off 6 bases at V and 2 bases at J, with 13 bases between the two ends. The chain's CDR3 is CASSGGGANYGYTF. The CDR3 region has the DNA TGTGCCAGCAGCGGGGGAGGGGCCAACTATGGCTACACCTTC.

The chain combines TRBV7-8 with TRBJ1-2; 9 bases map to TRBD1. This CDR3 contains 15 residues. With V trimmed by 5 bases and J by 4 bases, 8 bases remained unmatched. CDR1 and CDR2 from the germline V gene are SGHVS and FQNEAQ. This CDR3 reads CASSTTGGAGYGYTF. In DNA form, the CDR3 reads TGTGCCAGCAGCACCACAGGGGGCGCTGGCTATGGCTACACCTTC.